Here is one T cell receptor (beta chain) with its context. Source study methods: Researchers report that nucleated cell counts were estimated from reference gene primer amplification. Assay used: immunoSEQ multiplex PCR; TCRdb lists only in-frame clones, some missing. V and J calls and clone size come straight from that table; D and trimming were deduced from the DNA. The table shows about 330,000 clones, with roughly 87% occurring only once. This record comes from a study of blood T cell repertoires in COVID-19. Study at large: From the United States, Italy and Spain came samples of acute and convalescent COVID-19. PBMCs, B-cell-depleted T cells, or T cells provided the cDNA or gDNA that made up the material.

The CDR3 is 13 residues long. V was pared by 7 bases and J by 5 bases, with 6 bases of the junction left unmatched. The germline V gene encodes CDR1 MDHEN and CDR2 SYDVKM. The chain links TRBV28 to TRBJ2-5; TRBD2 matches 8 bases. The sequencing input was peripheral blood. This clonotype was obtained from a man aged 25-45 years with COVID-19, enrolled during active disease. As DNA, the CDR3 is TGTGCCAGCACCTCGGGGGGGCTTGAGACCCAGTACTTC. Translated, it gives CASTSGGLETQYF.